These 13 T cell receptor beta chains share one sample of origin, sequenced in a study of blood T cell repertoires in COVID-19. Only in-frame clones appear in the TCRdb table, and some are missing; sequencing was by immunoSEQ multiplex PCR. The sample has about 320,000 clones, under 95% seen once. Sequencing input: PBMCs or T cells enriched from blood (not recorded which). Receptors were obtained from a man aged 55 to 70 who had recovered from COVID-19.

The chain couples TRBV4-2 to TRBJ2-3; possibly TRBD2 for D (5 bases). The CDR3 sequence is 15 residues long. Germline V gene lookup returns CDR1 LGHNA and CDR2 YNFKEQ. The germline V and J ends were trimmed by 4 bases and 2 bases, with 13 bases remaining between them. For the CDR3, the DNA is TGTGCCAGCAGCCCCCGGGGAGCGAACACAGATACGCAGTATTTT. It yields the protein CASSPRGANTDTQYF.

The chain uses TRBV4-3 and TRBJ1-3; D remains ambiguous. The V gene lost 0 bases and the J gene lost 1 base, with 13 bases spanning the gap. Germline V CDR1 and CDR2: LGHNA, YSLEER. There are 17 residues in the CDR3. CDR3 sequence: CASSQDPRSFSGNTIYF. The CDR3 region has the DNA TGCGCCAGCAGCCAAGATCCAAGGAGCTTTTCTGGAAACACCATATATTTT.

This clone has only a few counts. The V and J genes are TRBV6-5 and TRBJ2-7; tentatively, D is TRBD1 (5 bases). V lost 2 bases and J 2 bases, leaving 16 bases between the germline ends. The V gene's germline CDR1 is MNHEY and CDR2 SVGAGI. CDR3 length equals 16 residues. CDR3 amino acids: CASSYTRDSWTYEQYF. The CDR3 bases are TGTGCCAGCAGTTACACGCGCGACAGCTGGACCTACGAGCAGTACTTC.

This clone was observed a handful of times. The chain is built from TRBV7-8 and TRBJ2-3, with 10 bases lining up with TRBD2. CDR3 length equals 13 residues. Germline V CDR1 and CDR2: SGHVS, FQNEAQ. V lost 8 bases to trimming and J lost 5 bases; unmatched junction nucleotides: 4. CDR3 loop: CASASGRRDTQYF. DNA for the CDR3: TGTGCCAGCGCTAGCGGGAGAAGAGATACGCAGTATTTT.

CDR3: CASSGRQDLDGYTF. The CDR3 coding sequence is TGTGCCAGCAGCGGGCGACAGGATCTCGATGGCTACACCTTC. The chain joins TRBV7-9 to TRBJ1-2; TRBD1 might be the D (6 bases). From germline, CDR1 is SEHNR and CDR2 FQNEAQ (reference sequence). The CDR3 loop spans 14 amino acids. The V end was cut by 5 bases, the J end by 6 bases, with 16 bases between.

This chain links TRBV18 with TRBJ2-5; D is perhaps TRBD1 (6 bases). The CDR3 covers 13 residues. V dropped 5 bases and J dropped 4 bases, with 11 bases sitting between them. Per the germline V gene, CDR1 is KGHSH and CDR2 is LQKENI. CDR3 loop: CASSAGERETQYF. The CDR3 DNA sequence: TGTGCCAGCTCAGCAGGGGAGAGAGAGACCCAGTACTTC.

The gene calls are TRBV11-2 and TRBJ2-7; D gene unclear. Germline-derived CDR1 and CDR2 are SGHAT and FQNNGV. Trimming pared 1 base from V and 3 bases from J, leaving 10 bases between. There are 14 residues in the CDR3. CDR3 loop: CASSLGLNRYEQYF. CDR3 in DNA: TGTGCCAGCAGCTTAGGACTCAACCGCTACGAGCAGTACTTC.

The genes are TRBV11-3 and TRBJ2-7; 8 nucleotides align to TRBD1. Trimming took 4 bases from V and 0 from J; bases not matched to a gene: 8. There are 16 residues in the CDR3. CDR1 is SGHNT and CDR2 is YENEEA in the germline V gene. CDR3 nucleotides: TGTGCCAGCAGCTCCCAGGGGGCCTATACCTCCTACGAGCAGTACTTC. Its protein is CASSSQGAYTSYEQYF.

V gene TRBV4-2 combines with J gene TRBJ2-5; 10 positions match TRBD2. Losses at the gene ends were 4 bases for V and 4 bases for J; bases not matched to a gene: 9. CDR3 length: 16 amino acids. Germline CDR1 is LGHNA and CDR2 is YNFKEQ. CDR3 bases: TGTGCCAGCAGCCGGCAGAGCGGGGGGGCGGGAGAGACCCAGTACTTC. Translating it yields CASSRQSGGAGETQYF.

The V and J genes are TRBV5-1 and TRBJ1-2; D unclear. V was trimmed by 0 bases and J by 6 bases, leaving 15 bases between them. Germline V gives CDR1 SGHRS, CDR2 YFSETQ. The CDR3 has 15 residues. As DNA, the CDR3 is TGCGCCAGCAGCTTGGCGCCGGAGATGGGTCATGGCTACACCTTC. It translates to CASSLAPEMGHGYTF.

V and J are TRBV7-8 and TRBJ1-1; D ambiguous. Trimming left V 7 bases short and J 11 bases short, with 26 bases between. The CDR3 covers 15 residues. Germline V CDR1 and CDR2: SGHVS, FQNEAQ. The CDR3 sequence: CASTHESGNAPKAFF. The CDR3 DNA reads TGTGCCAGCACCCACGAGTCGGGTAATGCGCCTAAGGCTTTCTTT.

This chain links TRBV7-9 with TRBJ2-2; a weak D match, TRBD1 (5 bases). This CDR3 spans 16 amino acids. V was shortened by 2 bases and J by 0 bases, with 10 bases between the two germline ends. Germline V gene data show CDR1 as SEHNR and CDR2 as FQNEAQ (reference sequence). CDR3 residues: CASSLSYRPNTGELFF. In DNA form, the CDR3 reads TGTGCCAGCAGCTTATCCTACAGGCCGAACACCGGGGAGCTGTTTTTT.

The CDR3 loop is CAWRGSHDGYTF. In DNA, the CDR3 is TGTGCCTGGAGGGGGAGTCACGATGGCTACACCTTC. The chain is built from TRBV30 and TRBJ1-2; D is uncertain. This CDR3 is 12 amino acids long. Deletions cut 3 bases from V and 6 bases from J, with 11 bases between. Per the germline V gene, CDR1 is GTSNPN and CDR2 is SVGIG (reference sequence).